This TCR beta chain was recorded in a study of cytomegalovirus exposure and HLA in healthy donors. The trim removed 6 bases at V and 4 bases at J, leaving 9 bases unmatched. From germline, CDR1 is SEHNR and CDR2 FQNEAQ (reference sequence). The CDR3 has 15 amino acids. This PCR relied on a set of 60 Vbeta primers and 13 Jbeta primers. As processed by the authors: Some 11 million of the about 80 million unique TCR beta chains counted in a later analysis were shared. Here immunoSEQ multiplex PCR was the method, and the copy in TCRdb shows in-frame clones only, minus some. The V and J calls and clone size come from that table; D and trimming were worked out from the DNA. The table includes around 150,000 clones, 61% detected once.

The material sequenced was PBMCs. The TCR originated in a male donor in good health and CMV-seronegative. The rearrangement uses TRBV7-9 and TRBJ2-5, with TRBD2 matching 9 bases. The CDR3 sequence: CASRQGLASTETQYF. CDR3 nucleotides: TGTGCCAGCAGACAAGGACTAGCGTCCACAGAGACCCAGTACTTC.